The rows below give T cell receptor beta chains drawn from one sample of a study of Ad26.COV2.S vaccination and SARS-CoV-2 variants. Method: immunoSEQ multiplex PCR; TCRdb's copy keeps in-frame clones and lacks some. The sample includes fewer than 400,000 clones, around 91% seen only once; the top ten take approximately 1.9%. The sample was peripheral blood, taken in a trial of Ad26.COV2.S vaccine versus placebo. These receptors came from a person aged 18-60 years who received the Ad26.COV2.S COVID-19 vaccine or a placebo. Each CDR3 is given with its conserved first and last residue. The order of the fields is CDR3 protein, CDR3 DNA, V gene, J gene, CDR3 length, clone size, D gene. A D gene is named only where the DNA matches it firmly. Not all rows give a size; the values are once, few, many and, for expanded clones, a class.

CASSPAGGSTDTQYF	TGTGCCAGCAGCCCAGCGGGAGGGAGCACAGATACGCAGTATTTT	TRBV5-4	TRBJ2-3	15	.	TRBD2
CASSLGQHPTGELFF	TGCGCCAGCAGCTTGGGGCAGCATCCCACCGGGGAGCTGTTTTTT	TRBV5-1	TRBJ2-2	15	.	.
CASSRGSGFTYEQYF	TGTGCCAGCAGCCGTGGGAGCGGCTTCACCTACGAGCAGTACTTC	TRBV7-3	TRBJ2-7	15	.	.
CASRRQGRGHEQYF	TGTGCCAGCAGACGACAGGGGCGCGGCCACGAGCAGTACTTC	TRBV6-5	TRBJ2-7	14	once	TRBD1
CSASKTSGSSYEQYF	TGCAGTGCCAGTAAGACTAGCGGGAGCTCCTACGAGCAGTACTTC	TRBV20-1	TRBJ2-7	15	.	TRBD2
CASSVDRAYNEQFF	TGCGCCAGCAGCGTGGACAGGGCCTACAATGAGCAGTTCTTC	TRBV5-1	TRBJ2-1	14	.	TRBD1
CASRAAGTAPEQYF	TGTGCCAGCAGAGCAGCCGGGACAGCCCCCGAGCAGTACTTC	TRBV6-5	TRBJ2-7	14	.	TRBD1
CATSRDNGGYEQYF	TGTGCCACCAGCAGAGATAACGGGGGCTACGAGCAGTACTTC	TRBV15	TRBJ2-7	14	.	.
CASSLGITSYNEQFF	TGTGCCAGCAGCTTAGGTATAACCTCGTACAATGAGCAGTTCTTC	TRBV7-2	TRBJ2-1	15	.	.
CASSPTGTNEKLFF	TGCGCCAGCAGCCCGACAGGGACTAATGAAAAACTGTTTTTT	TRBV4-3	TRBJ1-4	14	.	TRBD1
CASSGTGEKLFF	TGTGCCAGCAGTGGGACGGGTGAAAAACTGTTTTTT	TRBV28	TRBJ1-4	12	once	.
CASSQYPGQGGMTLHF	TGTGCCAGCAGCCAATATCCGGGACAAGGGGGTATGACCCTCCACTTT	TRBV4-2	TRBJ1-6	16	.	.
CASSEPSGSPEQFF	TGCGCCAGCAGCGAACCTAGCGGGAGTCCTGAGCAGTTCTTC	TRBV5-1	TRBJ2-1	14	once	TRBD2
CASGISYNEQFF	TGTGCCAGCGGGATTTCCTACAATGAGCAGTTCTTC	TRBV5-8	TRBJ2-1	12	.	.
CAISESQGLGANVLTF	TGTGCCATCAGTGAGTCACAGGGTCTGGGGGCCAACGTCCTGACTTTC	TRBV10-3	TRBJ2-6	16	.	.
CASSISITGGEKLFF	TGTGCCAGTAGTATTTCAATAACAGGCGGGGAAAAACTGTTTTTT	TRBV19	TRBJ1-4	15	.	.